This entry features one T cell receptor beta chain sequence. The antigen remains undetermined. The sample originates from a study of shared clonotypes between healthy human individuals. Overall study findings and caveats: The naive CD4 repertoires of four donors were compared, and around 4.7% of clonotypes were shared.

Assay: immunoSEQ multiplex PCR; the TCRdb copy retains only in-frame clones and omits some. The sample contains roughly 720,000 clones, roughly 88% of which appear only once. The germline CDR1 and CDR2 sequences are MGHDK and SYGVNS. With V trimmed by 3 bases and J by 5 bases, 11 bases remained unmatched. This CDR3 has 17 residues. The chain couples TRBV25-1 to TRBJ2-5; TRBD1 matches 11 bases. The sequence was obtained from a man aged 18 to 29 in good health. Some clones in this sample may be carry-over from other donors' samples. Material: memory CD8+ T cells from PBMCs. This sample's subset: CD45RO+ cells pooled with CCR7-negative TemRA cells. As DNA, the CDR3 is TGTGCCAGCAGTGACAAATCTCGGACAGGGGGCTACGAGACCCAGTACTTC. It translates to CASSDKSRTGGYETQYF.